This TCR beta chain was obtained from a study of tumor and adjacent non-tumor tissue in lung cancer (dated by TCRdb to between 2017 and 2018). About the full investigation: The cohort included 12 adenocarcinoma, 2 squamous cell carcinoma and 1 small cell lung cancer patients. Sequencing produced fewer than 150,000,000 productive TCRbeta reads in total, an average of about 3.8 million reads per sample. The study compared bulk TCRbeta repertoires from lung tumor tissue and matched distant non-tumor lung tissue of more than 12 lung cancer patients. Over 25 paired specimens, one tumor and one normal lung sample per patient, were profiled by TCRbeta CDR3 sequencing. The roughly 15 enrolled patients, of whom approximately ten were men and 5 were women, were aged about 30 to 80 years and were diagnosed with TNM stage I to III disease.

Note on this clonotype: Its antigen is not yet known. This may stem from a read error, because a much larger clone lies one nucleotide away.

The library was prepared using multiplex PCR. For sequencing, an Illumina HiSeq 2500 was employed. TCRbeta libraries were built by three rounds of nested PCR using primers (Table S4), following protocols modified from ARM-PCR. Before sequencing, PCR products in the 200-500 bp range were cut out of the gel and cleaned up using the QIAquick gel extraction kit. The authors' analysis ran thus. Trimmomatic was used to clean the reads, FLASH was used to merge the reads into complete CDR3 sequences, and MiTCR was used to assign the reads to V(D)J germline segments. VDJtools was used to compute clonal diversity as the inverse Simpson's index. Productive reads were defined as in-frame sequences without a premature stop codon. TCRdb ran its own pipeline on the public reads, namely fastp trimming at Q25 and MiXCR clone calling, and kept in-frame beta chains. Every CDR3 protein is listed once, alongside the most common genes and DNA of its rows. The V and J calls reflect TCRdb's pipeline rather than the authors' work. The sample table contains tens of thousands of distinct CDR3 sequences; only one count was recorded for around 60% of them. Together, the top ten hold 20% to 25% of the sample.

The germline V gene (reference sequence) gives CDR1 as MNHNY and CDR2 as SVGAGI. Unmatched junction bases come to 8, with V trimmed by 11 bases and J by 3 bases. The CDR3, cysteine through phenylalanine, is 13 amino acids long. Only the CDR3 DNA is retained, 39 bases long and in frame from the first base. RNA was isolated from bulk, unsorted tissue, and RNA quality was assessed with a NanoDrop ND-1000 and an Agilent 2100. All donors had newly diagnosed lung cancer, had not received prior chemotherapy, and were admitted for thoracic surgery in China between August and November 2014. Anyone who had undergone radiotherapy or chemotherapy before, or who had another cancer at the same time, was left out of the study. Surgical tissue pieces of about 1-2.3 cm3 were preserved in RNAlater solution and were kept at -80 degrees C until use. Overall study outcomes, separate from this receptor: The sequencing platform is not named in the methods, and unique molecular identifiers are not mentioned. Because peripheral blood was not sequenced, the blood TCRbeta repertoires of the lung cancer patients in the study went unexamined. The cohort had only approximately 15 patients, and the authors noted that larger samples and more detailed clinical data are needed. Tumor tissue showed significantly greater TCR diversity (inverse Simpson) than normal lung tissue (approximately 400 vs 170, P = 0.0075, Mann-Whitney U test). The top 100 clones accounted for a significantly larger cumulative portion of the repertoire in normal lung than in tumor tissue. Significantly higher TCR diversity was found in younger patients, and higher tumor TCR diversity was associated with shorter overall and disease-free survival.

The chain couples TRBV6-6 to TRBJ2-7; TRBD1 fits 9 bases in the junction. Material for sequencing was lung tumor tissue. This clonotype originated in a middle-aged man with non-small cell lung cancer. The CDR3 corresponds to CACGRTGDYEQYF. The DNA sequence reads TGTGCCTGCGGCCGGACAGGGGACTACGAGCAGTACTTC.